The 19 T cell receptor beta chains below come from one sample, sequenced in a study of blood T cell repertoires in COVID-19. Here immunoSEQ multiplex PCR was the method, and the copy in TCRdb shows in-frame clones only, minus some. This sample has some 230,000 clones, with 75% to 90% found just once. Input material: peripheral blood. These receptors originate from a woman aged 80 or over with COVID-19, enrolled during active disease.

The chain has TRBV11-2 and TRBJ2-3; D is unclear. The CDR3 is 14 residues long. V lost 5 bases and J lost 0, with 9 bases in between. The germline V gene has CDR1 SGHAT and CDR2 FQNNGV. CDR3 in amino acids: CASSPTSSTDTQYF. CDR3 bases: TGTGCCAGCAGCCCGACTTCTAGCACAGATACGCAGTATTTT.

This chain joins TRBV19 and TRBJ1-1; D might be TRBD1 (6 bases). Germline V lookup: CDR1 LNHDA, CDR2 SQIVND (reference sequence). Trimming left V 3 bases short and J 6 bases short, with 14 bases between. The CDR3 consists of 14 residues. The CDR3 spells CASSIDRGIAEAFF. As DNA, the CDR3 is TGTGCCAGTAGTATTGATAGGGGGATCGCTGAAGCTTTCTTT.

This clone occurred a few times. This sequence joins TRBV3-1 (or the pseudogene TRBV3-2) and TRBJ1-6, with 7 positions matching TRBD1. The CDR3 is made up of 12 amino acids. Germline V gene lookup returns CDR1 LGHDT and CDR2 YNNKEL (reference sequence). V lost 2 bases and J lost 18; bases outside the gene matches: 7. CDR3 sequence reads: CASSQSTGTHHF. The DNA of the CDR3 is TGTGCCAGCAGCCAATCGACAGGGACCCACCACTTT.

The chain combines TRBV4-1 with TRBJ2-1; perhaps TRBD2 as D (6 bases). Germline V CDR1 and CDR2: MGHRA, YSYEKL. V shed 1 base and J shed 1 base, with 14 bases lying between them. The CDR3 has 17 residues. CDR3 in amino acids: CASSQGTGGASYNEQFF. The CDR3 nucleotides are TGCGCCAGCAGCCAAGGAACGGGCGGGGCGTCCTACAATGAGCAGTTCTTC.

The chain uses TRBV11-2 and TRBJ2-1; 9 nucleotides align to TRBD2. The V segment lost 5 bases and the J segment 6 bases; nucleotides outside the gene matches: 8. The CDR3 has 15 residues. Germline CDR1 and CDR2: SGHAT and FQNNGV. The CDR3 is CASSRGLAQSNEQFF. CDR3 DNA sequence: TGTGCCAGCAGCCGCGGACTAGCGCAAAGCAATGAGCAGTTCTTC.

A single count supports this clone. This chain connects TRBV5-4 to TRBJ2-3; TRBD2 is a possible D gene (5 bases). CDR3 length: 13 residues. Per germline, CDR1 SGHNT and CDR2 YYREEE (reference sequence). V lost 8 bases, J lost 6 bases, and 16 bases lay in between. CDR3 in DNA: TGTGCCAGGTCTGAAACGCCGGGGGATACGCAGTATTTT. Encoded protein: CARSETPGDTQYF.

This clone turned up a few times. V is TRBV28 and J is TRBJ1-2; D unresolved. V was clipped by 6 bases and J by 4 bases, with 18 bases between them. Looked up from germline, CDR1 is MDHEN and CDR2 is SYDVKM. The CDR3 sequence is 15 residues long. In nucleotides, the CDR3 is TGTGCCAGCAGCCTGGTACTGGCAGGTCCCTATGGCTACACCTTC. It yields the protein CASSLVLAGPYGYTF.

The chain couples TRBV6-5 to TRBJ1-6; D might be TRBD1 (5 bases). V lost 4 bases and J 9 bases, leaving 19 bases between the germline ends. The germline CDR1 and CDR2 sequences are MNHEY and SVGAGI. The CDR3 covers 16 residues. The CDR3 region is CASSSQGSGQGSPLHF. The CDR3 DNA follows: TGTGCCAGCAGTTCGCAGGGTTCAGGCCAAGGTTCACCCCTCCACTTT.

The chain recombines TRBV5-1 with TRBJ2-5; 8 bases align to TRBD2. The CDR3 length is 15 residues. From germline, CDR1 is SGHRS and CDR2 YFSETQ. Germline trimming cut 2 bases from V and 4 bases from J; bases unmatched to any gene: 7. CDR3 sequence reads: CASSFRAGVAETQYF. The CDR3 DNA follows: TGCGCCAGCAGCTTTCGAGCGGGAGTGGCAGAGACCCAGTACTTC. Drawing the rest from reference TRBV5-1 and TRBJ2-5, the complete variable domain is KAGVTQTPRYLIKTRGQQVTLSCSPISGHRSVSWYQQTPGQGLQFLFEYFSETQRNKGNFPGRFSGRQFSNSRSEMNVSTLELGDSALYLCASSFRAGVAETQYFGPGTRLLVL.

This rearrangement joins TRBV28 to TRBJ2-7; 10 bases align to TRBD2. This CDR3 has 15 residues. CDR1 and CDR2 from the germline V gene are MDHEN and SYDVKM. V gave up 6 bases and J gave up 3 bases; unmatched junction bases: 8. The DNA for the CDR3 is TGTGCCAGCAGGGGAAGCGGGAGGGCCCGCTACGAGCAGTACTTC. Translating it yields CASRGSGRARYEQYF.

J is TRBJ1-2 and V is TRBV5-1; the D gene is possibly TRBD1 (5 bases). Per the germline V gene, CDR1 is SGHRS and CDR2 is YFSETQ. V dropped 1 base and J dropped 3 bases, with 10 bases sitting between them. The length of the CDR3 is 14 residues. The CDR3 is CASSLTGTDYGYTF. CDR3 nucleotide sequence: TGCGCCAGCAGCTTGACAGGTACGGACTATGGCTACACCTTC.

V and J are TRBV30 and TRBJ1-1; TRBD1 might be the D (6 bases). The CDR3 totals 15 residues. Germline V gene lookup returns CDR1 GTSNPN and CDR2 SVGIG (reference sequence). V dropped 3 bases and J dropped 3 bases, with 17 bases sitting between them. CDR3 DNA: TGTGCCTGGAGGGGCCGGGACAACTTATACACTGAAGCTTTCTTT. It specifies CAWRGRDNLYTEAFF.

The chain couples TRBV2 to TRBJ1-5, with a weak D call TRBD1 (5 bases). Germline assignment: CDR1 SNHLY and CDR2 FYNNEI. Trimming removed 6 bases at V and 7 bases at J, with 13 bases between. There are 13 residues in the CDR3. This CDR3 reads CASSQGKGQPQHF. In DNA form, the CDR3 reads TGTGCCAGCAGCCAGGGTAAGGGCCAGCCCCAGCATTTT.

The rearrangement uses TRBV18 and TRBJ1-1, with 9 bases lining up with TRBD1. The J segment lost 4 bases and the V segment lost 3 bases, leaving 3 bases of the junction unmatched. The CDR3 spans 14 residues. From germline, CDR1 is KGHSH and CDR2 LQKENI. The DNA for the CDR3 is TGTGCCAGCTCACCCGGGACAGGGCCCACTGAAGCTTTCTTT. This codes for CASSPGTGPTEAFF.

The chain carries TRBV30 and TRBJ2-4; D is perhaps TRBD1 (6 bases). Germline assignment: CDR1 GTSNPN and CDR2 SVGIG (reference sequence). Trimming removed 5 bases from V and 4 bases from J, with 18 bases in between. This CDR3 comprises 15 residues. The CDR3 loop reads CAWGGRGRQKNIQYF. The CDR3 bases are TGTGCCTGGGGGGGCAGGGGTCGACAGAAAAACATTCAGTACTTC.

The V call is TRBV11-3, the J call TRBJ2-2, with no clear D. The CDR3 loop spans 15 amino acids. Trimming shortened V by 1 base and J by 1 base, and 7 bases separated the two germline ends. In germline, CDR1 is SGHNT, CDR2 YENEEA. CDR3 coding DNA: TGTGCCAGCAGCTTAGCTGCAGGGAACACCGGGGAGCTGTTTTTT. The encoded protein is CASSLAAGNTGELFF.

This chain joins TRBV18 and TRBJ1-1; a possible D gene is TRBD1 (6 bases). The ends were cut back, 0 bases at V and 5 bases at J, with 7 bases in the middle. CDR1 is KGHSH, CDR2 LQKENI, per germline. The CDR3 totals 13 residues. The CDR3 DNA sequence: TGTGCCAGCTCACCACCGGGGACAACTGAAGCTTTCTTT. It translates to CASSPPGTTEAFF.

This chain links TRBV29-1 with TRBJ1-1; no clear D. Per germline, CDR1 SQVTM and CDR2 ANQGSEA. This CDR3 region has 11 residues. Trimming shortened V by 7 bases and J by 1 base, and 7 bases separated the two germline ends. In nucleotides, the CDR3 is TGCAGCGGTACAGAGAACACTGAAGCTTTCTTT. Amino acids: CSGTENTEAFF.

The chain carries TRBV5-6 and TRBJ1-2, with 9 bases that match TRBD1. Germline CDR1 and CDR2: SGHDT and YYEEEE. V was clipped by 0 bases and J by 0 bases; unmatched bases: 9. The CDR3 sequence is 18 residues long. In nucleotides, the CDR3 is TGTGCCAGCAGCTTGGGTGGGACAGGGAGACGCACTAACTATGGCTACACCTTC. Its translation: CASSLGGTGRRTNYGYTF.